This TCR beta chain was identified during a study of shared clonotypes between healthy human individuals. General study findings and limits: Some clonotypes were shared by all four sorted-subset donors, while others were not shared. The non-shared ones had lower generation probabilities than the shared ones.

Produced via immunoSEQ multiplex PCR; TCRdb's table is partial and in-frame only. The sample yields approximately 1,000,000 clones, roughly 77% seen once. Deletions cut 4 bases from V and 4 bases from J, with 10 bases between. Germline CDR1 reads MDHEN; CDR2 reads SYDVKM. This CDR3 is built from 13 residues. Both subsets, CD45RA+ naive and CD45RA-negative memory, were split from the CD4+ cells. As to this clone: As yet, its antigen is unknown.

Source material: memory CD4+ T cells from PBMCs. Documented subset: CD45RA-negative fraction. The V gene is TRBV28, the J gene TRBJ1-1, with D perhaps matching TRBD1 (5 bases). The TCR was taken from a man younger than 35 in good health. Some clones in this sample may be carry-over from other donors' samples. The CDR3 sequence: CASSWGGITEAFF. CDR3 bases: TGTGCCAGCAGTTGGGGGGGGATCACTGAAGCTTTCTTT.